This T cell receptor (beta chain) was profiled in a study of read filtering for tumor transcriptome and immune sequencing. Study details: DNase treatment preceded whole-transcriptome library preparation.

Looked up from germline, CDR1 is MDHEN and CDR2 is SYDVKM. The CDR3 length is 16 residues. The library was built from around 380 ng RNA with molecular barcoded adaptors for alpha/delta and beta/gamma chains. TCRdb independently ran MiXCR on the reads; one entry per CDR3 protein. The sample lists some 120,000 distinct CDR3 sequences; 10% to 15% were seen once. As concerns this clonotype: The junction departs from the called germline gene at one end, perhaps through a read error.

This clonotype was sampled from a donor at least 40 years old with multiple myeloma. The material sequenced was a population of CD138-negative cells sorted from bone marrow. The gene calls are TRBV28 and TRBJ2-1, with 7 bases matching TRBD1. The CDR3, as DNA: TGTGCCAGCATTCAGGGACAGCTTACCTCCTACAGTGAGCAATTCTTC. Protein sequence: CASIQGQLTSYSEQFF. The full variable domain, with the rest looked up from reference TRBV28 and TRBJ2-1, is DVKVTQSSRYLVKRTGEKVFLECVQDMDHENMFWYRQDPGLGLRLIYFSYDVKMKEKGDIPEGYSVSREKKERFSLILESASTNQTSMYLCASIQGQLTSYSEQFFGPGTRLTVL.